The 18 T cell receptor beta chains below come from one sample, sequenced in a study of cytomegalovirus exposure and HLA in healthy donors. PCR primers comprised 60 Vbeta and 13 Jbeta primers. The protocol was immunoSEQ multiplex PCR, while the TCRdb copy is restricted to in-frame clones and leaves out a portion. The data show 100,000 to 150,000 clones, 78% seen once. Input material: PBMCs. The receptor set was obtained from a woman younger than 30 in good health and CMV-seronegative.

The chain employs TRBV4-1 and TRBJ1-2; TRBD1 agrees at 8 bases. Germline V CDR1 and CDR2: MGHRA, YSYEKL. The junction had 9 bases not matched to a gene; V was cut back by 4 bases and J by 8 bases. This CDR3 contains 14 residues. CDR3 residues: CASSRGLDREGYTF. The CDR3 DNA reads as TGCGCCAGCAGCCGCGGACTGGACAGGGAGGGCTACACCTTC.

V usage is TRBV19 and J usage is TRBJ2-1; D is uncertain. This CDR3 has 15 amino acids. Deletions cut 5 bases from V and 6 bases from J, with 17 bases between. CDR1 is LNHDA, CDR2 SQIVND, per germline (reference sequence). CDR3: CASSPSLGVGNEQFF. In DNA form, the CDR3 reads TGTGCCAGTAGTCCCTCCCTAGGCGTGGGCAATGAGCAGTTCTTC.

The chain recombines TRBV6-6 with TRBJ2-2; 7 nucleotides agree with TRBD2. Trimming at V came to 6 bases and at J to 6 bases, leaving 7 bases not matched to a gene. The CDR3 extends over 14 amino acids. Germline V gene sequence: CDR1 MNHNY, CDR2 SVGAGI (reference sequence). In DNA form, the CDR3 reads TGTGCCAGCAGGGAGGGACTAAGGGCCGGGGAGCTGTTTTTT. Translating it yields CASREGLRAGELFF.

The rearrangement joins TRBV6-5 to TRBJ1-4, with 9 nucleotides matching TRBD1. V lost 6 bases to trimming and J lost 7 bases; unmatched junction nucleotides: 6. The CDR3 sequence is 14 residues long. Germline V lookup: CDR1 MNHEY, CDR2 SVGAGI. The CDR3 is CASRQGALGEKLFF. Written as DNA, the CDR3 is TGTGCCAGCAGACAGGGGGCGCTTGGTGAAAAACTGTTTTTT.

V gene TRBV7-9 combines with J gene TRBJ2-1; D might be TRBD1 (5 bases). Looked up from germline, CDR1 is SEHNR and CDR2 is FQNEAQ (reference sequence). The CDR3 consists of 16 residues. V gave up 0 bases and J gave up 0 bases, with 9 bases separating them. The CDR3 coding sequence is TGTGCCAGCAGCTTAGCCTCAGGGCGCTCCTACAATGAGCAGTTCTTC. The encoded protein is CASSLASGRSYNEQFF.

The chain employs TRBV7-9 and TRBJ1-2; D is undetermined. V lost 1 base and J lost 2, with 8 bases in between. CDR1 and CDR2 from the germline V gene are SEHNR and FQNEAQ (reference sequence). This CDR3 is built from 14 residues. CDR3: CASSLVRENYGYTF. CDR3 nucleotides: TGTGCCAGCAGCTTAGTGAGGGAAAACTATGGCTACACCTTC.

This clone has a handful of counts. This chain joins TRBV25-1 and TRBJ2-7; TRBD1 agrees at 8 bases. After removal of 6 bases from V and 6 bases from J, the junction contained 10 bases not matched to a gene. The CDR3 has 14 amino acids. Germline V gene lookup returns CDR1 MGHDK and CDR2 SYGVNS. The CDR3 region has the DNA TGTGCCAGCAGCGAGGACAGGGATCCGAGCGAGCAGTACTTC. Residues: CASSEDRDPSEQYF.

This chain uses TRBV12-5 with TRBJ2-6; 9 bases are a match to TRBD1. The CDR3 runs to 19 residues. Germline V gene lookup returns CDR1 LGHNT and CDR2 FRNRAP. J was trimmed by 1 base and V by 0 bases; bases with no gene match: 7. The DNA of the CDR3 is TGTGCTAGTGGTTTGGTGGTGGGACAGGGAATTTCTGGGGCCAACGTCCTGACTTTC. It specifies CASGLVVGQGISGANVLTF.

This clone was picked up one time. J is TRBJ2-7 and V is TRBV6-1, with 9 bases lining up with TRBD1. The V segment lost 9 bases and the J segment 6 bases; nucleotides outside the gene matches: 15. This CDR3 contains 15 residues. CDR1 is MNHNS and CDR2 is SASEGT in the germline V gene. The CDR3 loop is CASDFAGTGSTEQYF. In nucleotides, the CDR3 is TGTGCCAGTGACTTCGCCGGGACAGGGTCAACCGAGCAGTACTTC.

J is TRBJ1-2 and V is TRBV29-1; D gene unclear. V dropped 1 base and J dropped 6 bases, with 12 bases sitting between them. The CDR3 is made up of 13 amino acids. Germline CDR1 and CDR2: SQVTM and ANQGSEA. In DNA form, the CDR3 reads TGCAGCGTTGAAGGACGGCGGGGAAATGGCTACACCTTC. It translates to CSVEGRRGNGYTF.

The V gene is TRBV2, the J gene TRBJ2-7, with D tentatively TRBD2 (5 bases). This CDR3 has 12 amino acids. Germline loops: CDR1 SNHLY, CDR2 FYNNEI. Trimming stripped 8 bases from V and 1 base from J, with 9 bases between. DNA for the CDR3: TGTGCCAGCGGGAGACCATCCTACGAGCAGTACTTC. Its protein product is CASGRPSYEQYF.

This chain uses TRBV7-8 with TRBJ1-1; D uncertain. The CDR3 length is 13 residues. Germline values: CDR1 SGHVS, CDR2 FQNEAQ. Trimming took off 2 bases at V and 8 bases at J, with 12 bases between the two ends. The CDR3 DNA reads TGTGCCAGCAGCTTAAACGCGGTTACGGAAGCTTTCTTT. It yields the protein CASSLNAVTEAFF.

The chain links TRBV2 to TRBJ2-5, with 8 bases fitting TRBD2. CDR1 and CDR2 from the germline V gene are SNHLY and FYNNEI. CDR3 length: 17 amino acids. The trim removed 3 bases at V and 4 bases at J, leaving 13 bases unmatched. CDR3 sequence: CASSDQFPGLATETQYF. Written as DNA, the CDR3 is TGTGCCAGCAGTGATCAGTTCCCCGGACTAGCAACAGAGACCCAGTACTTC. Full variable domain (rest looked up from reference TRBV2 and TRBJ2-5): EPEVTQTPSHQVTQMGQEVILRCVPISNHLYFYWYRQILGQKVEFLVSFYNNEISEKSEIFDDQFSVERPDGSNFTLKIRSTKLEDSAMYFCASSDQFPGLATETQYFGPGTRLLVL.

This chain joins TRBV29-1 and TRBJ2-7; 9 bases map to TRBD2. The CDR3 is made up of 13 amino acids. Germline V CDR1 and CDR2: SQVTM, ANQGSEA. V trimming: 7 bases; J trimming: 0 bases; junction bases outside the gene matches: 4. The CDR3 is CSASSGDSYEQYF. The CDR3, as DNA: TGCAGCGCCTCTAGCGGGGACTCCTACGAGCAGTACTTC.

This rearrangement joins TRBV25-1 to TRBJ2-1; 14 positions agree with TRBD2. V trimming: 5 bases; J trimming: 9 bases; junction bases outside the gene matches: 6. The CDR3 has 15 amino acids. CDR1 is MGHDK and CDR2 is SYGVNS in the germline V gene. Written as DNA, the CDR3 is TGTGCCAGCAGTACGGGACTAGCGGGAGAGGTTGAGCAGTTCTTC. This sequence encodes CASSTGLAGEVEQFF.

V usage is TRBV10-3 and J usage is TRBJ1-1; D gene ambiguous. Trimming pared 0 bases from V and 1 base from J, leaving 9 bases between. The CDR3 covers 15 residues. Germline V lookup: CDR1 ENHRY, CDR2 SYGVKD. The CDR3 protein is CAISESSEGNTEAFF. The CDR3 DNA sequence: TGTGCCATCAGTGAGTCATCGGAGGGGAACACTGAAGCTTTCTTT.

This chain connects TRBV4-1 to TRBJ1-5; D might be TRBD1 (5 bases). The germline CDR1 and CDR2 sequences are MGHRA and YSYEKL. The V end lost 5 bases, the J end lost 6 bases, and 26 bases lay between the germline ends. The CDR3 sequence is 18 residues long. CDR3 region: CASSSPGKGRGGGQPQHF. Written as DNA, the CDR3 is TGCGCCAGCAGCTCCCCCGGAAAGGGGCGAGGCGGGGGTCAGCCCCAGCATTTT.

This clone was detected only once. This chain uses TRBV10-1 with TRBJ2-3; D is unclear. Germline V gives CDR1 WNHNN, CDR2 SYGVQD (reference sequence). V lost 0 bases to trimming and J lost 9 bases, with 10 bases between them. This CDR3 spans 13 amino acids. This CDR3 is CASSESPSVTQYF. The CDR3 coding sequence is TGCGCCAGCAGTGAGTCCCCCTCCGTAACGCAGTATTTT.